This TCR beta chain was obtained from a study of T cells expressing NK-cell markers. Whole-study findings and limits: As a fraction of CD8+ T cells, dominant NKG2C+ clonotypes reached about 1.0-7.5% in six donors. The CD3+CD56-NKG2C+ fraction was also led by these clonotypes in a handful of donors.

Concerning this clonotype: Its target is unknown.

Generation of TCR beta cDNA was performed by 5'RACE template switching incorporating UMIs. After re-calling the 5' RACE reads, TCRdb lists one entry per CDR3 protein, DNA absent. The sample's table shows 150,000 or so distinct CDR3 sequences. The receptor was isolated from a woman aged 18 to 75 in good health. Sequencing input: blood T cells: a sorted CD56 or NKG2C T cell subset, CD4+ or CD8+ T cells, or bulk PBMC T cells (not recorded which).

The CDR3 reads CASSLGRDGTQYF. The chain couples TRBV7-2 to TRBJ2-3; there is no DNA to check the TCRdb D call of TRBD1. This CDR3 has 13 amino acids. CDR1 and CDR2 (germline): SGHTA, FQGNSA.